This is a list of T cell receptor beta chains from one sample in a study of early T cells in non-severe SARS-CoV-2 infection. TCRdb fed the 5' RACE reads into MiXCR, producing one record per CDR3 protein. The table records tens of thousands of distinct CDR3 sequences, about 6.3% of them present only once. The input for sequencing was whole blood, taken at baseline. All receptors come from an adult who was a healthcare worker with PCR-confirmed SARS-CoV-2 infection or an uninfected control (not recorded which). Each CDR3 is given with its conserved first and last residue. A D gene is named only where the DNA matches it firmly. Only part of the rows carry a size: once, few, many, or a class if the clone is expanded.

TRBV5-1	few	14	TRBJ2-5	.	CASRLTEGIETQYF	TGCGCCAGCAGGCTGACAGAAGGAATAGAGACCCAGTACTTC
TRBV9	many	14	TRBJ1-2	.	CASSSPTTNYGYTF	TGTGCCAGCAGCTCTCCAACAACTAACTATGGCTACACCTTC
TRBV6-5	.	12	TRBJ2-5	TRBD2	CASGTSGETQYF	TGTGCCAGCGGGACTAGCGGAGAGACCCAGTACTTC
TRBV7-2	many	14	TRBJ2-5	TRBD2	CASSLRGGKETQYF	TGTGCCAGCAGCCTGCGGGGGGGCAAAGAGACCCAGTACTTC
TRBV12-3/TRBV12-4	many	16	TRBJ2-7	TRBD2	CASSLDRTSFAYEQYF	TGTGCCAGCAGCTTGGATAGGACTAGTTTCGCCTACGAGCAGTACTTC
TRBV7-2	.	15	TRBJ2-1	.	CASRPDLTKNNEQFF	TGTGCCAGCAGACCGGACCTCACCAAAAATAATGAGCAGTTCTTC
TRBV4-3	once	15	TRBJ2-2	.	CASSQDSPSTGELFF	TGCGCCAGCAGCCAAGATTCACCCAGTACCGGGGAGCTGTTTTTT
TRBV5-5	many	17	TRBJ2-6	TRBD2	CASSLSGGAAGANVLTF	TGTGCCAGCAGCTTGAGCGGGGGGGCCGCTGGGGCCAACGTCCTGACTTTC
TRBV21-1	few	14	TRBJ2-7	.	CASSGGDSFYEQYF	TGTGCCAGCAGCGGAGGGGACAGCTTCTACGAGCAGTACTTC
TRBV7-7	.	15	TRBJ2-5	.	CASSLGGGSQETQYF	TGTGCTAGCAGCTTAGGGGGGGGCTCCCAAGAGACCCAGTACTTC
TRBV9	few	18	TRBJ2-1	TRBD2	CASSVDPILAGGNNEQFF	TGTGCCAGCAGCGTAGACCCCATTCTAGCGGGGGGAAACAATGAGCAGTTCTTC
TRBV10-3	many	17	TRBJ1-1	TRBD1	CAIRRNSINRGRTEAFF	TGTGCCATCAGACGAAACTCAATTAACAGGGGAAGAACTGAAGCTTTCTTT
TRBV29-1	.	11	TRBJ2-7	TRBD1	CSAQGAYEQYF	TGCAGCGCTCAGGGGGCCTACGAGCAGTACTTC
TRBV6-2/TRBV6-3	few	15	TRBJ2-5	TRBD1	CASSLWTGGDETQYF	TGTGCCAGCAGTTTGTGGACAGGGGGCGATGAGACCCAGTACTTC
TRBV2	many	16	TRBJ2-2	.	CASSVEGTSNTGELFF	TGTGCCAGCAGTGTGGAAGGGACTTCGAACACCGGGGAGCTGTTTTTT
TRBV12-3/TRBV12-4	.	16	TRBJ2-1	.	CASRITGGGSYNEQFF	TGTGCCAGCAGGATAACAGGGGGGGGCTCCTACAATGAGCAGTTCTTC
TRBV2	many	15	TRBJ2-1	TRBD2	CASSGGGGPYNEQFF	TGTGCCAGCAGTGGAGGCGGGGGGCCTTACAATGAGCAGTTCTTC
TRBV19	many	14	TRBJ2-7	.	CASSTPGSRDEQYF	TGTGCCAGTAGTACCCCCGGGAGCCGGGACGAGCAGTACTTC
TRBV7-9	.	12	TRBJ2-1	.	CASSLTSNEQFF	TGTGCCAGCAGTCTAACTTCCAATGAGCAGTTCTTC
TRBV6-5	few	15	TRBJ1-6	TRBD1	CASSETGGSDSPLHF	TGTGCCAGCAGCGAAACAGGGGGGTCGGATTCACCCCTCCACTTT
TRBV11-2	few	17	TRBJ2-1	TRBD2	CASSPNLQRGSYNEQFF	TGTGCCAGCAGCCCCAACCTCCAGCGGGGTTCCTACAATGAGCAGTTCTTC
TRBV28	many	14	TRBJ2-3	TRBD1	CASSKTGGSDTQYF	TGTGCCAGCAGTAAGACAGGGGGCTCAGATACGCAGTATTTT
TRBV5-1	few	16	TRBJ2-2	.	CASSFSGSEDTGELFF	TGCGCCAGCAGCTTTTCGGGAAGCGAGGACACCGGGGAGCTGTTTTTT
TRBV5-1	few	17	TRBJ1-1	.	CASSTPKGGMGNTEAFF	TGCGCCAGCAGCACACCCAAAGGTGGGATGGGGAACACTGAAGCTTTCTTT
TRBV6-5	few	11	TRBJ2-1	TRBD1	CASSGTEAQFF	TGTGCCAGCAGTGGGACAGAAGCGCAGTTCTTC
TRBV7-2	.	16	TRBJ2-1	.	CASSYSGASVKNEQFF	TGTGCCAGCAGTTATTCGGGGGCTTCCGTGAAGAATGAGCAGTTCTTC
TRBV20-1	many	20	TRBJ1-1	TRBD1	CSARDPLDRGRTGLNTEAFF	TGCAGTGCTAGAGATCCCTTGGACCGTGGACGGACAGGGCTGAACACTGAAGCTTTCTTT
TRBV20-1	many	15	TRBJ2-3	TRBD2	CSASSGGASANTQYF	TGCAGTGCTAGTAGCGGGGGGGCCAGTGCAAATACGCAGTATTTT
TRBV7-6	few	13	TRBJ1-6	TRBD1	CASSRTGDSPLHF	TGTGCCAGCAGTCGCACAGGGGACTCACCCCTCCACTTT
TRBV20-1	many	14	TRBJ2-7	.	CSATTRTVVYEQYF	TGCAGTGCTACAACGAGGACAGTTGTCTACGAGCAGTACTTC
TRBV20-1	many	14	TRBJ2-3	.	CSARAQTFTDTQYF	TGCAGTGCTAGAGCACAGACGTTCACAGATACGCAGTATTTT
TRBV20-1	few	15	TRBJ2-2	.	CSARDSKGDTGELFF	TGCAGTGCTAGAGATTCTAAGGGTGACACCGGGGAGCTGTTTTTT
TRBV20-1	.	13	TRBJ2-7	.	CSARSVGRGEQYF	TGCAGTGCTAGATCCGTGGGAAGAGGCGAGCAGTACTTC
TRBV6-2/TRBV6-3	many	18	TRBJ2-6	TRBD1	CASSTGVGRNSGANVLTF	TGTGCCAGCAGTACAGGGGTAGGACGGAACTCTGGGGCCAACGTCCTGACTTTC
TRBV27	many	16	TRBJ1-6	.	CASSLSGDIFRSPLHF	TGTGCCAGCAGTTTATCCGGTGACATCTTTCGATCACCCCTCCACTTT
TRBV5-4	many	15	TRBJ1-1	TRBD1	CASSLESLRGPEDFF	TGTGCCAGCAGCTTGGAGTCATTAAGGGGGCCGGAGGATTTCTTT